This passage covers 16 T cell receptor beta chains from one sample sequenced in a study of neurological immune-mediated disorders. The time point was: longitudinal time-point 1 (baseline). TCRdb re-derived calls from the 5' RACE reads in MiXCR, one entry per CDR3 protein. The sample lists tens of thousands of distinct CDR3 sequences; 9% to 10% were seen once. The sequenced sample consisted of PBMCs. Source of these receptors: a woman in her forties in good health.

Only a few counts were recorded for this clonotype. V is TRBV4-2 and J is TRBJ1-6, with 7 bases aligning to TRBD1. Germline V gene data show CDR1 as LGHNA and CDR2 as YNFKEQ. CDR3 size: 15 residues. V shed 0 bases, J shed 10 bases, and the junction held 6 bases outside the gene matches. CDR3 sequence (DNA): TGTGCCAGCAGCCAAGACACCAGGGGGGAATCACCCCTCCACTTT. Amino acid sequence: CASSQDTRGESPLHF.

This chain joins TRBV4-3 and TRBJ1-6; no firm D call. The CDR3 contains 15 residues. Germline values: CDR1 LGHNA, CDR2 YSLEER. Deletions cut 0 bases from V and 9 bases from J, with 12 bases between. Here the CDR3 DNA reads TGCGCCAGCAGCCAAGATAGCCGTAAGAGTTCACCCCTCCACTTT. This codes for CASSQDSRKSSPLHF.

This clonotype was seen ten or more times. This chain joins TRBV2 and TRBJ2-7; D might be TRBD2 (5 bases). The CDR3 sequence is 14 residues long. V lost 6 bases to trimming and J lost 1 base, with 13 bases between them. CDR1 and CDR2 from the germline V gene are SNHLY and FYNNEI. CDR3 in amino acids: CASRGDGDSYEQYF. In DNA form, the CDR3 reads TGTGCCAGCAGGGGAGACGGTGATTCCTACGAGCAGTACTTC.

This clonotype was detected ten times or more. The CDR3 DNA sequence: TGCAGCGTTGTTTATCGGTGGGTTACTAAGAGCTCCTACAATGAGCAGTTCTTC. This codes for CSVVYRWVTKSSYNEQFF. The genes are TRBV29-1 and TRBJ2-1; D not certain. V was shortened by 4 bases and J by 0 bases, with 22 bases between the two germline ends. Germline values: CDR1 SQVTM, CDR2 ANQGSEA. CDR3 length equals 18 residues.

This clonotype appeared many times. The chain employs TRBV7-2 and TRBJ2-7; no reliable D call. The CDR3 spans 13 residues. CDR1 SGHTA and CDR2 FQGNSA come from the germline V gene. V was cut by 2 bases and J by 6 bases, with 11 bases left in between. The chain's CDR3 is CASSLNSLAEQYF. The CDR3, as DNA: TGTGCCAGCAGCTTAAACTCCTTGGCCGAGCAGTACTTC.

In the case of this clonotype: This clone may be a read error of a much larger clone one base away. The conserved phenylalanine or tryptophan normally closing the CDR3 is absent here, so this likely arose from a read error. DNA for the CDR3: TGTGCCAGCAGTTTCCAGGCTAATGAAAAACTGTTTTAT. Its translation: CASSFQANEKLFY. The chain employs TRBV12-3 or TRBV12-4 and TRBJ1-4; D is unresolved. This CDR3 is 13 amino acids long. Trimming pared 3 bases from V and 3 bases from J, leaving 5 bases between.

This clonotype was seen at least ten times. The chain combines TRBV12-3 or TRBV12-4 with TRBJ1-2, with a weak D call TRBD1 (5 bases). The CDR3 runs to 13 residues. Deletions cut 7 bases from V and 3 bases from J, with 12 bases between. Here the CDR3 reads CASNTGTDYGYTF. CDR3 coding DNA: TGTGCCAGCAACACCGGGACTGACTATGGCTACACCTTC.

This clonotype appeared many times. This chain connects TRBV20-1 to TRBJ1-1; no reliable D call. V was shortened by 6 bases and J by 8 bases, with 16 bases between the two germline ends. The germline V gene encodes CDR1 DFQATT and CDR2 SNEGSKA (reference sequence). This CDR3 has 12 residues. In DNA, the CDR3 is TGCAGTGCATCGCTGTTAGGTCGAGAAGCTTTCTTT. It codes for CSASLLGREAFF.

This clonotype was counted at least ten times. The rearrangement uses TRBV2 and TRBJ2-7, with D hard to call. CDR3 length: 15 residues. V was clipped by 4 bases and J by 6 bases, with 19 bases between them. Germline V gene lookup returns CDR1 SNHLY and CDR2 FYNNEI. The CDR3 reads CASSAHGLLSGEQYF. In DNA, the CDR3 is TGTGCCAGCAGTGCTCATGGGCTACTCTCGGGCGAGCAGTACTTC.

This clonotype showed up many times. This rearrangement joins TRBV24-1 to TRBJ2-1; the D call may be TRBD1 or TRBD2 (5 bases each). V lost 1 base and J lost 4, with 19 bases in between. The CDR3 length is 18 residues. Germline V gene lookup returns CDR1 KGHDR and CDR2 SFDVKD. The CDR3: CATSDLNRPGTGYNEQFF. The CDR3 bases are TGTGCCACCAGTGATTTAAATCGCCCAGGGACGGGATACAATGAGCAGTTCTTC.

Ten or more counts support this clonotype. This chain joins TRBV20-1 and TRBJ1-6; TRBD1 matches 7 bases. This CDR3 is built from 14 residues. Looked up from germline, CDR1 is DFQATT and CDR2 is SNEGSKA (reference sequence). Unmatched junction bases numbered 13, after V lost 4 bases and J lost 13 bases. CDR3 amino acids: CSATTGTVPEPLHF. CDR3 bases: TGCAGTGCTACGACGGGGACAGTACCAGAGCCCCTCCACTTT.

This clonotype was detected many times. The chain is built from TRBV29-1 and TRBJ2-1; 10 nucleotides match TRBD1. The V gene end was trimmed by 2 bases and the J gene end by 4 bases; junction bases not matched to a gene: 5. CDR1 is SQVTM, CDR2 ANQGSEA, per germline. CDR3 length: 15 residues. CDR3 DNA: TGCAGCGTTGAATGGGGGGACAGGGGATACAATGAGCAGTTCTTC. Encoded protein: CSVEWGDRGYNEQFF.

The rearrangement links TRBV7-3 to TRBJ1-5; maybe TRBD1 (5 bases). The germline V gene has CDR1 SGHTA and CDR2 FQGTGA. CDR3 length: 13 residues. The V and J ends lost 5 bases and 7 bases respectively, with 12 bases between them. The CDR3 loop is CASSLDKRQPQHF. The DNA for the CDR3 is TGTGCCAGCAGCCTGGACAAGAGGCAGCCCCAGCATTTT. Supplemented by reference TRBV7-3 and TRBJ1-5, the full variable domain reads GAGVSQTPSNKVTEKGKYVELRCDPISGHTALYWYRQSLGQGPEFLIYFQGTGAADDSGLPNDRFFAVRPEGSVSTLKIQRTERGDSAVYLCASSLDKRQPQHFGDGTRLSIL.

This clonotype was counted only a few times. V gene TRBV10-3 combines with J gene TRBJ2-3, with 13 bases identical to TRBD2. The CDR3 length is 17 residues. Looked up from germline, CDR1 is ENHRY and CDR2 is SYGVKD. J gave up 6 bases and V 8 bases, and 14 bases lay outside the gene matches. The CDR3 here is CAIQTSGRAGSMDTQYF. The CDR3 nucleotides are TGTGCCATCCAAACTAGCGGGAGGGCCGGGTCTATGGATACGCAGTATTTT.

This clonotype appeared many times. V is TRBV5-1 and J is TRBJ2-3, with no clear D. Trimming removed 2 bases from V and 3 bases from J, with 13 bases in between. CDR3 length equals 15 residues. From germline, CDR1 is SGHRS and CDR2 YFSETQ. The CDR3 protein is CASSLSGQDTDTQYF. The CDR3 DNA reads as TGCGCCAGCAGCTTATCGGGTCAGGATACAGATACGCAGTATTTT.

In its sample, this clonotype was seen many times. The CDR3 is CASRSGLAGVGTGELFF. CDR3 DNA sequence: TGTGCCAGCAGATCTGGACTAGCGGGAGTTGGGACCGGGGAGCTGTTTTTT. The rearrangement joins TRBV7-2 to TRBJ2-2, with TRBD2 matching over 13 bases. CDR1 SGHTA and CDR2 FQGNSA come from the germline V gene. V lost 6 bases to trimming and J lost 5 bases; unmatched junction nucleotides: 9. The CDR3 extends over 17 amino acids.